A single sample gave rise to the 32 T cell receptor beta chains below, sequenced in a study of T cell responses to AZD1222 COVID-19 vaccine. TCRdb's table, derived via immunoSEQ multiplex PCR, lists solely in-frame clones and lacks some. The data hold roughly 110,000 clones, with around 90% observed a single time. The sequenced sample was peripheral blood, obtained on day 0 of AZD1222 vaccination. These TCRs come from an adult in good health.

V gene TRBV28 combines with J gene TRBJ2-3; no firm D call. There are 16 residues in the CDR3. The V and J ends lost 5 bases and 4 bases respectively, with 19 bases between them. The germline CDR1 and CDR2 sequences are MDHEN and SYDVKM. The CDR3 reads CASSVIGGLAADTQYF. The CDR3 DNA is TGTGCCAGCAGTGTAATTGGCGGCCTCGCCGCAGATACGCAGTATTTT. The full variable domain, with the rest looked up from reference TRBV28 and TRBJ2-3, is DVKVTQSSRYLVKRTGEKVFLECVQDMDHENMFWYRQDPGLGLRLIYFSYDVKMKEKGDIPEGYSVSREKKERFSLILESASTNQTSMYLCASSVIGGLAADTQYFGPGTRLTVL.

CDR3 in amino acids: CASSQTDPGELFF. In DNA, the CDR3 is TGTGCCAGCAGTCAGACCGATCCCGGGGAGCTGTTTTTT. This chain links TRBV25-1 with TRBJ2-2; D is unresolved. The CDR3 is 13 amino acids. Germline loops: CDR1 MGHDK, CDR2 SYGVNS. V was clipped by 5 bases and J by 6 bases, with 10 bases between them.

Details on this clone: At one boundary the junction diverges from the germline segment, which might be a read error. V usage is TRBV20-1 and J usage is TRBJ1-2; 8 bases are a match to TRBD1. This CDR3 contains 11 residues. CDR1 and CDR2 (germline): DFQATT, SNEGSKA (reference sequence). In DNA, the CDR3 is TGCAGTGGTAATACAGGGGGAATTGTCGCCTTC. This translates into CSGNTGGIVAF.

The gene calls are TRBV5-5 and TRBJ1-5; D perhaps matches TRBD1 (5 bases). The CDR3 is 20 residues long. V was shortened by 1 base and J by 0 bases, with 23 bases between the two germline ends. Germline V CDR1 and CDR2: SGHKS, YYEKEE (reference sequence). This chain's CDR3 is CASSLPEGQGIPYSNQPQHF. CDR3 DNA: TGTGCCAGCAGCTTGCCGGAAGGTCAGGGAATCCCGTATAGCAATCAGCCCCAGCATTTT.

The rearrangement links TRBV6-5 to TRBJ2-1, with TRBD1 as a possible D gene (6 bases). CDR3 length: 12 residues. V shed 6 bases and J shed 6 bases, with 9 bases lying between them. Germline V gives CDR1 MNHEY, CDR2 SVGAGI. CDR3 nucleotide sequence: TGTGCCAGCAGCCAAGGGGGCAATGAGCAGTTCTTC. It yields the protein CASSQGGNEQFF.

This sequence joins TRBV27 and TRBJ1-2, with TRBD1 as a possible D gene (6 bases). The CDR3 runs to 17 residues. Germline V gives CDR1 MNHEY, CDR2 SMNVEV (reference sequence). V was cut by 3 bases and J by 1 base, with 18 bases left in between. CDR3 DNA: TGTGCCAGCAGTTTCCTGGGGACATCGACCGGTAACTATGGCTACACCTTC. Translated, it gives CASSFLGTSTGNYGYTF.

This chain uses TRBV28 with TRBJ1-2; D unresolved. Germline V gene lookup returns CDR1 MDHEN and CDR2 SYDVKM. The CDR3 runs to 12 residues. V lost 6 bases, J lost 4 bases, and 9 bases lay in between. CDR3 residues: CASSADGYGYTF. The CDR3 nucleotides are TGTGCCAGCAGCGCGGATGGCTATGGCTACACCTTC.

V usage is TRBV27 and J usage is TRBJ1-5; possibly TRBD1 for D (6 bases). Per the germline V gene, CDR1 is MNHEY and CDR2 is SMNVEV (reference sequence). V lost 5 bases, J lost 5 bases, and 13 bases lay in between. This CDR3 contains 14 residues. The CDR3 region has the DNA TGTGCCAGCAGTCCCACCAACAGGGATCAGCCCCAGCATTTT. This codes for CASSPTNRDQPQHF.

This clone has only one observation. V usage is TRBV29-1 and J usage is TRBJ2-1; 9 positions match TRBD1. The CDR3 contains 16 residues. The ends lost 4 bases at V and 5 bases at J; junction bases unmatched: 12. The V gene's germline CDR1 is SQVTM and CDR2 ANQGSEA. The CDR3 sequence: CSVGGAVDRGDNEQFF. CDR3 DNA sequence: TGCAGCGTTGGAGGGGCAGTGGACAGGGGTGACAATGAGCAGTTCTTC.

This chain connects TRBV7-9 to TRBJ2-2, with a tentative D call TRBD2 (5 bases). Looked up from germline, CDR1 is SEHNR and CDR2 is FQNEAQ (reference sequence). V shed 3 bases and J shed 6 bases, with 14 bases lying between them. The CDR3 consists of 15 residues. Here the CDR3 reads CASSLGSGKAGELFF. CDR3 nucleotides: TGTGCCAGCAGCTTGGGGAGCGGCAAGGCCGGGGAGCTGTTTTTT.

The rearrangement uses TRBV20-1 and TRBJ1-4; D might be TRBD1 (6 bases). The CDR3 has 13 residues. Per germline, CDR1 DFQATT and CDR2 SNEGSKA (reference sequence). V lost 3 bases and J lost 10, with 15 bases in between. The CDR3 DNA reads TGCAGTGCTAGTGGGCAGGGGAGTGGAAAACTGTTTTTT. It codes for CSASGQGSGKLFF.

This chain uses TRBV6-6 with TRBJ1-2, with a weak D call TRBD1 (5 bases). This CDR3 is built from 13 residues. Deletions cut 6 bases from V and 8 bases from J, with 16 bases between. Germline V gene sequence: CDR1 MNHNY, CDR2 SVGAGI (reference sequence). Here the CDR3 reads CASSQRPGEGYTF. The CDR3, as DNA: TGTGCCAGCAGCCAACGCCCGGGGGAAGGCTACACCTTC.

Turning to this clone: The sample has other DNA sequences that encode this CDR3 too. The rearrangement links TRBV7-3 to TRBJ1-5; D is unresolved. The CDR3 runs 13 residues. V shed 2 bases and J shed 2 bases, with 4 bases lying between them. Germline CDR1 reads SGHTA; CDR2 reads FQGTGA. This CDR3 is CASSLDGNQPQHF. CDR3 DNA: TGTGCCAGCAGCTTAGATGGCAATCAGCCCCAGCATTTT.

This clone was counted only a few times. The rearrangement joins TRBV5-1 to TRBJ2-1; the match to TRBD2 covers 11 bases. There are 15 residues in the CDR3. The germline V gene has CDR1 SGHRS and CDR2 YFSETQ. V was pared by 4 bases and J by 0 bases, with 0 bases of the junction left unmatched. CDR3 loop: CASSGLAGSYNEQFF. The CDR3 nucleotides read TGCGCCAGCAGCGGACTAGCGGGCTCCTACAATGAGCAGTTCTTC. Combining the CDR3 with reference TRBV5-1 and TRBJ2-1 gives the whole variable domain KAGVTQTPRYLIKTRGQQVTLSCSPISGHRSVSWYQQTPGQGLQFLFEYFSETQRNKGNFPGRFSGRQFSNSRSEMNVSTLELGDSALYLCASSGLAGSYNEQFFGPGTRLTVL.

This chain uses TRBV5-6 with TRBJ1-6; no definite D call. This CDR3 is 18 amino acids long. Trimming shortened V by 2 bases and J by 0 bases, and 15 bases separated the two germline ends. The germline V gene has CDR1 SGHDT and CDR2 YYEEEE. The CDR3, as DNA: TGTGCCAGCAGCTTCTTACAGTCCGGGAGCTCCTATAATTCACCCCTCCACTTT. Amino acid sequence: CASSFLQSGSSYNSPLHF. The whole variable domain, filled in from reference TRBV5-6 and TRBJ1-6, reads DAGVTQSPTHLIKTRGQQVTLRCSPKSGHDTVSWYQQALGQGPQFIFQYYEEEERQRGNFPDRFSGHQFPNYSSELNVNALLLGDSALYLCASSFLQSGSSYNSPLHFGNGTRLTVT.

V is TRBV29-1 and J is TRBJ1-1, with a possible D match to TRBD1 (5 bases). The V end was cut by 4 bases, the J end by 1 base, with 10 bases between. Per the germline V gene, CDR1 is SQVTM and CDR2 is ANQGSEA. There are 13 residues in the CDR3. CDR3 nucleotides: TGCAGCGTTGCAGCAGGGAGGAACACTGAAGCTTTCTTT. Amino acids: CSVAAGRNTEAFF.

The chain is built from TRBV7-2 and TRBJ2-7; D may be TRBD2 (6 bases). CDR3 length: 15 residues. V lost 4 bases, J lost 0 bases, and 13 bases lay in between. Germline V gives CDR1 SGHTA, CDR2 FQGNSA. The CDR3 coding sequence is TGTGCCAGCAGCTCCGGAGGGTTATACTCCTACGAGCAGTACTTC. This gives the protein CASSSGGLYSYEQYF.

The gene calls are TRBV7-7 and TRBJ2-3, with D tentatively TRBD1 or TRBD2 (5 bases each). There are 13 residues in the CDR3. Trimming shortened V by 5 bases and J by 10 bases, and 16 bases separated the two germline ends. Germline V gives CDR1 SSHAT, CDR2 FNYEAQ (reference sequence). DNA for the CDR3: TGTGCCAGCAGCCCAATCCCCCAGGGACCGCAGTATTTT. It specifies CASSPIPQGPQYF.

V and J are TRBV28 and TRBJ1-2; no clear D. This CDR3 comprises 15 residues. V was pared by 3 bases and J by 0 bases, with 11 bases between. Germline CDR1 and CDR2: MDHEN and SYDVKM. The CDR3 sequence is CASSLISATNYGYTF. In nucleotides, the CDR3 is TGTGCCAGCAGTTTGATTAGCGCTACTAACTATGGCTACACCTTC.

The chain links TRBV10-2 to TRBJ2-7, with D uncertain. Between the trimmed V and J ends, which lost 8 bases and 2 bases, there was a span of 13 bases. The germline V gene has CDR1 WSHSY and CDR2 SAAADI. This CDR3 comprises 13 residues. DNA for the CDR3: TGCGCCAGCCTGAATCGGTCCCCCTACGAGCAGTACTTC. As protein: CASLNRSPYEQYF.

This chain links TRBV4-1 with TRBJ1-1, with D possibly matching TRBD1 (5 bases). Trimming removed 0 bases at V and 3 bases at J, with 14 bases between. CDR3 length: 16 amino acids. Germline values: CDR1 MGHRA, CDR2 YSYEKL. The CDR3 DNA follows: TGCGCCAGCAGCCAAGATTATACAGGAGCGTACACTGAAGCTTTCTTT. Protein sequence: CASSQDYTGAYTEAFF.

This chain connects TRBV6-2 or TRBV6-3 to TRBJ1-4, with D possibly being TRBD1 (5 bases). The V gene's germline CDR1 is MNHEY and CDR2 SVGEGT. The CDR3 runs to 13 residues. V lost 6 bases, J lost 8 bases, and 13 bases lay in between. The CDR3 loop is CASSSREREKLFF. The CDR3, as DNA: TGTGCCAGCAGCTCCAGGGAACGGGAAAAACTGTTTTTT.

This sequence joins TRBV2 and TRBJ2-1; 10 nucleotides agree with TRBD2. The V and J ends lost 6 bases and 6 bases, in that order; junction bases with no gene match: 8. The germline gives CDR1 SNHLY, CDR2 FYNNEI. The CDR3 sequence is 15 residues long. The CDR3 protein is CASREASGGGNEQFF. CDR3 coding DNA: TGTGCCAGCAGGGAGGCCAGCGGGGGGGGCAATGAGCAGTTCTTC.

The chain is built from TRBV5-1 and TRBJ1-3; 10 positions match TRBD1. CDR3 size: 16 residues. Germline V gene sequence: CDR1 SGHRS, CDR2 YFSETQ. J gave up 1 base and V 4 bases, and 5 bases lay outside the gene matches. The CDR3: CASSHGQGGSGNTIYF. The CDR3 DNA reads as TGCGCCAGCAGCCACGGACAGGGGGGATCTGGAAACACCATATATTTT.

The chain employs TRBV19 and TRBJ1-5, with D unclear. Between the trimmed V and J ends, which lost 6 bases and 0 bases, there was a span of 21 bases. This CDR3 is built from 18 residues. Looked up from germline, CDR1 is LNHDA and CDR2 is SQIVND (reference sequence). The CDR3 DNA sequence: TGTGCCAGTAGGGTCTCCCAGATCGCCCTTTATAGCAATCAGCCCCAGCATTTT. Translated: CASRVSQIALYSNQPQHF.

This chain's CDR3 is CASSLTAGNYGYTF. The CDR3 region has the DNA TGTGCCAGCAGCTTAACGGCAGGAAACTATGGCTACACCTTC. The chain joins TRBV7-3 to TRBJ1-2; D is undetermined. Looked up from germline, CDR1 is SGHTA and CDR2 is FQGTGA. Trimming shortened V by 0 bases and J by 2 bases, and 7 bases separated the two germline ends. The CDR3 runs to 14 residues. Filled out from reference TRBV7-3 and TRBJ1-2, the complete variable domain reads GAGVSQTPSNKVTEKGKYVELRCDPISGHTALYWYRQSLGQGPEFLIYFQGTGAADDSGLPNDRFFAVRPEGSVSTLKIQRTERGDSAVYLCASSLTAGNYGYTFGSGTRLTVV.

J is TRBJ2-1 and V is TRBV3-1 (or the pseudogene TRBV3-2); D may be TRBD1 (6 bases). The CDR3 runs 16 residues. Trimming removed 4 bases at V and 7 bases at J, with 20 bases between. Germline lookup yields CDR1 LGHDT and CDR2 YNNKEL (reference sequence). The CDR3 region is CASSPWEQGNPNEQFF. In DNA, the CDR3 is TGTGCCAGCAGCCCATGGGAACAGGGAAACCCTAATGAGCAGTTCTTC.

This clone was counted a few times. The CDR3 nucleotides are TGCGCCAGCAGCTTGGCCCGGGGGGCTAGGGAGGAGACCCAGTACTTC. This translates into CASSLARGAREETQYF. This rearrangement joins TRBV5-1 to TRBJ2-5; D possibly corresponds to TRBD2 (7 bases). Germline-derived CDR1 and CDR2 are SGHRS and YFSETQ. Between the trimmed V and J ends, which lost 0 bases and 5 bases, there was a span of 17 bases. This CDR3 has 16 residues.

This chain connects TRBV28 to TRBJ1-2, with 7 positions matching TRBD1. Germline CDR1 reads MDHEN; CDR2 reads SYDVKM. V lost 7 bases and J lost 6; bases outside the gene matches: 5. The CDR3 runs to 12 residues. The CDR3, as DNA: TGTGCCAGCAAGGGGGACAGCCATGGCTACACCTTC. Translated: CASKGDSHGYTF.

The chain has TRBV18 and TRBJ1-2, with a tentative D call TRBD1 (6 bases). CDR1 and CDR2 (germline): KGHSH, LQKENI. Trimming stripped 3 bases from V and 0 bases from J, with 11 bases between. The length of the CDR3 is 15 residues. The CDR3 loop reads CASSPGTSTNYGYTF. CDR3 bases: TGTGCCAGCTCACCCGGGACAAGCACTAACTATGGCTACACCTTC.

The chain uses TRBV6-1 and TRBJ1-3, with unresolved D. Germline V gives CDR1 MNHNS, CDR2 SASEGT. Trimming stripped 2 bases from V and 4 bases from J, with 15 bases between. The length of the CDR3 is 16 residues. The CDR3 sequence: CASSERPPTPGNTIYF. The DNA for the CDR3 is TGTGCCAGCAGTGAAAGGCCTCCTACCCCCGGAAACACCATATATTTT.

V usage is TRBV6-5 and J usage is TRBJ1-3; D ambiguous. This CDR3 spans 13 amino acids. Trimming removed 6 bases at V and 0 bases at J, with 6 bases between. Germline V CDR1 and CDR2: MNHEY, SVGAGI. CDR3 region: CASRVISGNTIYF. The CDR3 DNA is TGTGCCAGCAGAGTGATCTCTGGAAACACCATATATTTT.